This T cell receptor (beta chain) is drawn from a study of shared clonotypes between healthy human individuals. Caucasian adults residing in Nashville, Tennessee made up all the donors. Data came from immunoSEQ multiplex PCR; TCRdb stores just in-frame clones and leaves some out. The data show around 350,000 clones, about 73% seen once. The CDR3 has 14 residues. J was trimmed by 8 bases and V by 7 bases; bases with no gene match: 10. From germline, CDR1 is MNHNS and CDR2 SASEGT. J is TRBJ2-1 and V is TRBV6-1, with TRBD1 matching 8 bases. Material: memory CD4+ T cells sorted from blood. Specified subset: CD45RA-negative fraction. The TCR originated in a man aged 25 to 45 in good health. The CDR3: CASKPGQVSDEQFF. The CDR3 DNA is TGTGCCAGCAAACCGGGACAGGTTTCGGATGAGCAGTTCTTC.